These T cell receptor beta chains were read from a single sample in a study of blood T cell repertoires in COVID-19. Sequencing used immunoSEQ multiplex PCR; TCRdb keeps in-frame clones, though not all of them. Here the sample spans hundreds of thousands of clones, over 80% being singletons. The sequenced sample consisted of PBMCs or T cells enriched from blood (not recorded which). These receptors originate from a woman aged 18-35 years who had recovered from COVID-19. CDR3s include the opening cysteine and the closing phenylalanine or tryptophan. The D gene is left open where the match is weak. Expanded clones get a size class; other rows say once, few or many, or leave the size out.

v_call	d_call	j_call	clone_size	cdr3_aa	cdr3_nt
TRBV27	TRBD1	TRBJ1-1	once	CASSDRVIGTEAFF	TGTGCCAGCAGTGACAGGGTCATAGGCACTGAAGCTTTCTTT
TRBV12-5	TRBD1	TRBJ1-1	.	CASGSDRGSRTEAFF	TGTGCTAGTGGTTCCGACAGGGGGTCTCGCACTGAAGCTTTCTTT
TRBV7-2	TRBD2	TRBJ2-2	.	CASIQSTSGSLGELFF	TGTGCCAGCATCCAGAGCACTAGCGGGAGTTTAGGGGAGCTGTTTTTT
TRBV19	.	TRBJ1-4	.	CASSAGTNNEKLFF	TGTGCCAGTAGCGCCGGGACAAATAATGAAAAACTGTTTTTT
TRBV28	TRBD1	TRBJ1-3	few	CASSLDRGRPSGNTIYF	TGTGCCAGCAGTTTGGACAGGGGGCGGCCCTCTGGAAACACCATATATTTT
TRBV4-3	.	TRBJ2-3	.	CASSQFFARADTQYF	TGCGCCAGCAGCCAGTTCTTCGCCAGGGCAGATACGCAGTATTTT
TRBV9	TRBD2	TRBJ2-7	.	CASSVTSGGPPGYEQYF	TGTGCCAGCAGCGTAACTAGCGGAGGCCCTCCAGGGTACGAGCAGTACTTC
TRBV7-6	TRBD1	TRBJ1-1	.	CASSLVSPDRAATEAFF	TGTGCCAGCAGCTTAGTATCCCCGGACAGGGCGGCCACTGAAGCTTTCTTT
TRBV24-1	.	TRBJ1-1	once	CATREGGWDTEAFF	TGTGCCACCAGGGAGGGCGGTTGGGACACTGAAGCTTTCTTT
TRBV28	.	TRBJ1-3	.	CASSPRRLASGNTIYF	TGTGCCAGCAGTCCACGGAGGCTAGCATCTGGAAACACCATATATTTT
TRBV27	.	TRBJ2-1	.	CASYSPGGPGSEQFF	TGTGCCAGTTACTCCCCCGGGGGGCCGGGGAGTGAGCAGTTCTTC
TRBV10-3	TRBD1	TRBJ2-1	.	CAISVGTGGYNEQFF	TGTGCCATCAGTGTTGGGACAGGGGGCTACAATGAGCAGTTCTTC
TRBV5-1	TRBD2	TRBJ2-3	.	CASSLGTSGRVGTQYF	TGCGCCAGCAGCTTGGGGACTAGCGGGAGAGTTGGTACGCAGTATTTT
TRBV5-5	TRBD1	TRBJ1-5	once	CASSPWTGGPNQPQHF	TGTGCCAGCAGCCCGTGGACAGGGGGCCCCAATCAGCCCCAGCATTTT
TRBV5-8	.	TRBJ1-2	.	CASSLGPTVPYNYGYTF	TGTGCCAGCAGCTTGGGGCCGACAGTCCCTTATAACTATGGCTACACCTTC
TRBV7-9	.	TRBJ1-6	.	CASSFQGQSPLHF	TGTGCCAGCAGCTTTCAGGGCCAGTCACCCCTCCACTTT
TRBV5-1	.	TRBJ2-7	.	CASSLGTQTSYEQYF	TGCGCCAGCAGCTTGGGGACACAGACCTCCTACGAGCAGTACTTC
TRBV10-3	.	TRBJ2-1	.	CAISETSNRYNEQFF	TGTGCCATCAGTGAGACTAGCAACCGTTACAATGAGCAGTTCTTC
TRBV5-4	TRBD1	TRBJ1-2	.	CASSAGGQGVADGYTF	TGTGCCAGCAGCGCGGGGGGACAGGGCGTGGCGGATGGCTACACCTTC
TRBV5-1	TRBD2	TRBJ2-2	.	CASSLMTSGRGTGELFF	TGCGCCAGCAGCCTAATGACTAGCGGGAGAGGGACCGGGGAGCTGTTTTTT
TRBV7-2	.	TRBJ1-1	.	CASSSTTWEKGTMNTEAFF	TGTGCCAGCAGCTCGACGACCTGGGAGAAAGGAACTATGAACACTGAAGCTTTCTTT
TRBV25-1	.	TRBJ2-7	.	CASSRWDSRYEQYF	TGTGCCAGCAGTAGGTGGGACTCGAGGTACGAGCAGTACTTC
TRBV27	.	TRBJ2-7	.	CASSYRDSKYEQYF	TGTGCCAGCAGTTACCGGGACTCGAAATACGAGCAGTACTTC
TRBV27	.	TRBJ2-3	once	CASSLLWGGPDTQYF	TGTGCCAGCAGTTTATTGTGGGGGGGCCCAGATACGCAGTATTTT
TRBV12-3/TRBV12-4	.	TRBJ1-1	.	CASRWTSGTEAFF	TGTGCCAGCAGATGGACTAGTGGCACTGAAGCTTTCTTT
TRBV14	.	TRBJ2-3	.	CASSRGRVTDTQYF	TGTGCCAGCAGCCGTGGCAGGGTGACCGATACGCAGTATTTT
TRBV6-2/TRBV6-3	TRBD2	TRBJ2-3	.	CASSSSGGRTDTQYF	TGTGCCAGCAGCAGTAGCGGGGGGCGCACAGATACGCAGTATTTT
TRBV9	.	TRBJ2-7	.	CASSGGGGKAYEQYF	TGTGCCAGCAGCGGGGGCGGGGGCAAAGCCTACGAGCAGTACTTC
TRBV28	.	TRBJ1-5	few	CASSSGIQPQHF	TGTGCCAGCAGTTCAGGGATTCAGCCCCAGCATTTT
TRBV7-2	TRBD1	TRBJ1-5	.	CASSQDRTYSNQPQHF	TGTGCCAGCAGCCAGGACAGGACTTATAGCAATCAGCCCCAGCATTTT
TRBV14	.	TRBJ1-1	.	CASSQDWRGFKEAFF	TGTGCCAGCAGCCAAGATTGGAGAGGGTTTAAGGAAGCTTTCTTT
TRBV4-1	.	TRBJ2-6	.	CASSQVSSGANVLTF	TGCGCCAGCAGCCAAGTATCCTCTGGGGCCAACGTCCTGACTTTC
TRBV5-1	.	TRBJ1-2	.	CASGSGYYGYTF	TGCGCCAGCGGATCAGGCTACTATGGCTACACCTTC
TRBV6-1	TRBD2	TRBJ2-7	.	CASSALAGLLSYEQYF	TGTGCCAGCAGTGCCCTAGCGGGACTCCTATCCTACGAGCAGTACTTC
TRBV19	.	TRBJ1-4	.	CASIATGSNEKLFF	TGTGCCAGTATCGCGACAGGTTCTAATGAAAAACTGTTTTTT
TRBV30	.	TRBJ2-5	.	CACLFENRDQETQYF	TGTGCCTGCCTGTTCGAAAACAGGGACCAAGAGACCCAGTACTTC
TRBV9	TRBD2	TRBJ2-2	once	CASSVDGGARGTGELFF	TGTGCCAGCAGCGTAGACGGGGGGGCACGAGGCACCGGGGAGCTGTTTTTT
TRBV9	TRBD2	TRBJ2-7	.	CASSSLAGAYEQYF	TGTGCCAGCAGCTCATTAGCGGGAGCCTACGAGCAGTACTTC
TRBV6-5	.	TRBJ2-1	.	CASSLSGAYNEQFF	TGTGCCAGCAGCCTCAGCGGCGCCTACAATGAGCAGTTCTTC
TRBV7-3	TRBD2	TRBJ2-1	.	CASSPRLAGGPGEQFF	TGTGCCAGCAGCCCCCGACTAGCGGGGGGGCCAGGGGAGCAGTTCTTC
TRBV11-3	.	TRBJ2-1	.	CASSSQAPYNEQFF	TGTGCCAGCAGCTCCCAGGCCCCCTACAATGAGCAGTTCTTC
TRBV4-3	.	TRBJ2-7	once	CASSGNRGGYEQYF	TGCGCCAGCAGCGGTAACAGGGGGGGCTACGAGCAGTACTTC
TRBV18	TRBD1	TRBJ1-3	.	CASSPPGQGFSGNTIYF	TGTGCCAGCTCACCACCGGGACAGGGCTTCTCTGGAAACACCATATATTTT
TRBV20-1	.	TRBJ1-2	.	CSASLSYGYTF	TGCAGTGCTAGTCTGTCCTATGGCTACACCTTC
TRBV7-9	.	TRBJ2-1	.	CASSLAGRSSEQFF	TGTGCCAGCAGCTTAGCAGGGAGGTCAAGTGAGCAGTTCTTC